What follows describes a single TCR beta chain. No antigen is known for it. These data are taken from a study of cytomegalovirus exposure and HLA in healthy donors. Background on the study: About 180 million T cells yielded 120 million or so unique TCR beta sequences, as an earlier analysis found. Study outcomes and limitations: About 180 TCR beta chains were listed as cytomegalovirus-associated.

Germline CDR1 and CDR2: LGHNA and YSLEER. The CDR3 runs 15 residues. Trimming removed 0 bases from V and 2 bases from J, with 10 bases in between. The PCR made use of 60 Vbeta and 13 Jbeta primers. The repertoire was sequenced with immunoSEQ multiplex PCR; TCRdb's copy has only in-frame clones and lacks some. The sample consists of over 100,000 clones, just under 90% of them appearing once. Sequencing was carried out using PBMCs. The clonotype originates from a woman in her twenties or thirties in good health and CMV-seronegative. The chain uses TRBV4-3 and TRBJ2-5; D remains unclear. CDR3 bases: TGCGCCAGCAGCCAAGAAGAGAGGAGACAAGAGACCCAGTACTTC. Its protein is CASSQEERRQETQYF.